The 16 T cell receptor beta chains below all came from one sample that was sequenced in a study of PD-1 blockade in classical Hodgkin lymphoma (dated by TCRdb to 2019 to 2021). The library was obtained by the immunoSEQ multiplex PCR assay. This is the immuneACCESS table as TCRdb keeps it, with only in-frame sequences that have V and J called. A part of the clones is gone; compared with another copy, unresolved V genes explain less than half, and the rest is unexplained. This sample holds about 50,000 clones; around 90% were observed only once. Clones ranked in the top ten supply roughly 13% of the sample. This specimen's time point label, interpreted: cycle 4 day 1 (C4D1), after less than 7 weeks of nivolumab. Relapse after autologous stem cell transplantation had occurred in all trial patients, and cohorts A, B and C were distinguished by prior brentuximab vedotin exposure. The input for sequencing was peripheral blood mononuclear cells (PBMCs), taken before the fourth cycle of nivolumab. The receptors shown here come from a human donor with classical Hodgkin lymphoma.

The chain recombines TRBV6-5 with TRBJ1-5; TRBD1 might be the D (6 bases). V lost 2 bases to trimming and J lost 7 bases, with 15 bases between them. Germline CDR1 and CDR2: MNHEY and SVGAGI. The CDR3 is 15 residues long. The CDR3 region has the DNA TGTGCCAGCAGTTACGACAGGATTGGCTTCCAGCCCCAGCATTTT. Its protein is CASSYDRIGFQPQHF.

The chain combines TRBV5-5 with TRBJ1-2; 8 nucleotides align to TRBD1. There are 16 residues in the CDR3. V trimming: 4 bases; J trimming: 4 bases; junction bases outside the gene matches: 12. Germline V gene sequence: CDR1 SGHKS, CDR2 YYEKEE (reference sequence). CDR3 bases: TGTGCCAGCAGCCAAACCGGGACAGGCGTGCTCTATGGCTACACCTTC. Residues: CASSQTGTGVLYGYTF.

V usage is TRBV6-5 and J usage is TRBJ1-2; 9 positions agree with TRBD1. V shed 6 bases, J shed 8 bases, and the junction held 4 bases outside the gene matches. CDR1 is MNHEY, CDR2 SVGAGI, per germline. The CDR3 length is 12 residues. The CDR3: CASRGQGSGYTF. The CDR3 region has the DNA TGTGCCAGCAGGGGACAGGGTTCCGGCTACACCTTC.

Note on this clone: A junction boundary mismatches the germline segment, possibly from a read error. V is TRBV28 and J is TRBJ2-7, with D possibly TRBD1 on 7 matching bases. CDR1 and CDR2 from the germline V gene are MDHEN and SYDVKM. This CDR3 has 14 residues. CDR3 bases: TGTGCCAGCAGTTTTGCGGGGACAGCGACAAAAAGGGACTTC. Translated: CASSFAGTATKRDF.

The chain uses TRBV5-1 and TRBJ1-1; D gene uncertain. CDR3 size: 15 residues. In germline, CDR1 is SGHRS, CDR2 YFSETQ. The ends were cut back, 0 bases at V and 1 base at J, with 10 bases in the middle. CDR3 in amino acids: CASSLASVANTEAFF. The CDR3 nucleotides read TGCGCCAGCAGCTTGGCGTCCGTCGCGAACACTGAAGCTTTCTTT.

This clone occurred a few times. V and J are TRBV29-1 and TRBJ1-3; D unresolved. The CDR3 extends over 14 amino acids. V lost 5 bases, J lost 2 bases, and 13 bases lay in between. Looked up from germline, CDR1 is SQVTM and CDR2 is ANQGSEA. The CDR3 DNA reads TGCAGCGTTTTTACCTCGGCTACTGGAAACACCATATATTTT. This gives the protein CSVFTSATGNTIYF.

The CDR3 reads CASSLFGDEQYF. CDR3 in DNA: TGTGCCAGCAGTTTATTCGGGGACGAGCAGTACTTC. The V call is TRBV28, the J call TRBJ2-7, with a tentative D call TRBD2 (5 bases). The CDR3 covers 12 residues. V lost 1 base and J 5 bases, leaving 6 bases between the germline ends. CDR1 and CDR2 from the germline V gene are MDHEN and SYDVKM. Using reference TRBV28 and TRBJ2-7 for the parts outside the CDR3, the full variable domain is DVKVTQSSRYLVKRTGEKVFLECVQDMDHENMFWYRQDPGLGLRLIYFSYDVKMKEKGDIPEGYSVSREKKERFSLILESASTNQTSMYLCASSLFGDEQYFGPGTRLTVT.

This clone was picked up one time. The chain links TRBV5-1 to TRBJ2-7; TRBD2 is a possible D gene (5 bases). The V end lost 4 bases, the J end lost 6 bases, and 17 bases lay between the germline ends. The CDR3 is 14 amino acids. In germline, CDR1 is SGHRS, CDR2 YFSETQ. CDR3 in amino acids: CASSPAGMGVEQYF. The CDR3 nucleotides read TGCGCCAGCAGCCCCGCTGGAATGGGAGTCGAGCAGTACTTC.

The chain employs TRBV18 and TRBJ1-1; D remains unclear. Trimming took off 4 bases at V and 4 bases at J, with 13 bases between the two ends. Germline CDR1 reads KGHSH; CDR2 reads LQKENI. The CDR3 runs 14 residues. The CDR3 loop is CASSLIGVGTEAFF. The CDR3 nucleotides read TGTGCCAGCTCACTAATCGGGGTTGGCACTGAAGCTTTCTTT.

The rearrangement joins TRBV30 to TRBJ2-1; TRBD1 agrees at 7 bases. This CDR3 has 14 amino acids. The V and J ends lost 4 bases and 2 bases, in that order; junction bases with no gene match: 5. Looked up from germline, CDR1 is GTSNPN and CDR2 is SVGIG (reference sequence). DNA of the CDR3: TGTGCCTGGACTCGGGGACAGCCCTACAATGAGCAGTTCTTC. This sequence encodes CAWTRGQPYNEQFF.

This clone turned up a few times. The rearrangement uses TRBV30 and TRBJ1-1; 7 nucleotides align to TRBD1. The CDR3 totals 15 residues. The germline V gene encodes CDR1 GTSNPN and CDR2 SVGIG (reference sequence). Unmatched junction bases numbered 10, after V lost 1 base and J lost 5 bases. The CDR3 here is CAWSELTGRETEAFF. In DNA, the CDR3 is TGTGCCTGGAGTGAGCTGACAGGGCGGGAGACTGAAGCTTTCTTT.

The V call is TRBV29-1, the J call TRBJ2-7; 9 positions match TRBD1. The length of the CDR3 is 14 residues. V lost 7 bases to trimming and J lost 3 bases; unmatched junction nucleotides: 10. CDR1 and CDR2 (germline): SQVTM, ANQGSEA. The CDR3 spells CSARTGAPYYEQYF. CDR3 nucleotides: TGCAGCGCCCGGACAGGGGCCCCATACTACGAGCAGTACTTC.

The V and J genes are TRBV16 and TRBJ2-3; 7 nucleotides line up with TRBD2. V shed 4 bases and J 6 bases; nucleotides not matched to a gene: 10. The length of the CDR3 is 15 residues. Germline V gene sequence: CDR1 KGHSY, CDR2 FQNENV. The CDR3 coding sequence is TGTGCCAGCAGCCCGGATGCGGGAGCGTGGGATACGCAGTATTTT. This sequence encodes CASSPDAGAWDTQYF. Full variable domain (missing parts from reference TRBV16 and TRBJ2-3): GEEVAQTPKHLVRGEGQKAKLYCAPIKGHSYVFWYQQVLKNEFKFLISFQNENVFDETGMPKERFSAKCLPNSPCSLEIQATKLEDSAVYFCASSPDAGAWDTQYFGPGTRLTVL.

The V call is TRBV19, the J call TRBJ2-7, with 9 bases fitting TRBD1. The CDR3 is made up of 15 amino acids. With 5 bases clipped from V and 1 base from J, the junction kept 6 bases outside the gene matches. Germline values: CDR1 LNHDA, CDR2 SQIVND (reference sequence). The CDR3 DNA reads as TGTGCCAGTAGTGGAACGGGGACAGGGTCCTACGAGCAGTACTTC. It translates to CASSGTGTGSYEQYF.

The table lists this clone with a count of one. The chain uses TRBV9 and TRBJ1-3; a weak D match, TRBD1 (5 bases). Trimming cost V 0 bases and J 3 bases, with 13 bases left between them. This CDR3 has 16 residues. CDR1 is SGDLS and CDR2 is YYNGEE in the germline V gene. As DNA, the CDR3 is TGTGCCAGCAGCGTAGGGTGGGGCGAACGTGGAAACACCATATATTTT. Protein: CASSVGWGERGNTIYF.

This chain connects TRBV28 to TRBJ1-2; D unresolved. With 8 bases removed from V and 8 bases from J, the gap between germline ends came to 15 bases. The germline CDR1 and CDR2 sequences are MDHEN and SYDVKM. The CDR3 length is 12 residues. CDR3 nucleotide sequence: TGTGCCAGCGGTCTTGCCGGCTTCGGCTACACCTTC. This encodes CASGLAGFGYTF.